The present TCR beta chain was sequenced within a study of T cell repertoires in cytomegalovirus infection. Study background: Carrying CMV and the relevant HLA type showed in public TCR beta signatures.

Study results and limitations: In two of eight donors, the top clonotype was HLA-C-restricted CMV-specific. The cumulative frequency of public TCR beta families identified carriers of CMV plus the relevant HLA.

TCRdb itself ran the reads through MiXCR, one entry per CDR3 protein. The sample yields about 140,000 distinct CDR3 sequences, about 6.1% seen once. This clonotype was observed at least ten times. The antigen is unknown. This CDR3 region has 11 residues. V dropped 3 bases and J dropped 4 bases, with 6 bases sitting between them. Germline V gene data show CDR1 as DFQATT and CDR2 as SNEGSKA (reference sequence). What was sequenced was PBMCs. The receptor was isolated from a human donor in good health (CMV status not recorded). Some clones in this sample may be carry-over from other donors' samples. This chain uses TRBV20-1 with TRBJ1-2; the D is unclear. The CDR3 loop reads CSASGSYGYTF. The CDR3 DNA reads TGCAGTGCTAGTGGGAGCTATGGCTACACCTTC.